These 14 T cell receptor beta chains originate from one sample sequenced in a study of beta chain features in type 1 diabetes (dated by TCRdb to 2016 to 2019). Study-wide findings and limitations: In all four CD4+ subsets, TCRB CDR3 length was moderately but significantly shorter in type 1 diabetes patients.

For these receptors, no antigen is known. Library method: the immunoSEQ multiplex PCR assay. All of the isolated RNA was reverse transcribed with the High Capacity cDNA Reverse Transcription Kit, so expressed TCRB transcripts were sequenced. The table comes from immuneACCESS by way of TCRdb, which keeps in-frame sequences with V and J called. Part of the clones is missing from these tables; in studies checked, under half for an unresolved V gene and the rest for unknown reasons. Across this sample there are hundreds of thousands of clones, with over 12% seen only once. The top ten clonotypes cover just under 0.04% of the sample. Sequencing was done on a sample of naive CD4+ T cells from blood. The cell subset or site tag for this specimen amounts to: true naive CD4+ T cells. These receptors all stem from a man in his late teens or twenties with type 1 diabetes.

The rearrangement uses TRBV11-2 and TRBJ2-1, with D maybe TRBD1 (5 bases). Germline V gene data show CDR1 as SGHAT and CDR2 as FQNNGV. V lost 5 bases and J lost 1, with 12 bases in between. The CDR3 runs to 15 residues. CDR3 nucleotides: TGTGCCAGCAGCGTTAGCACAGGATCCTACAATGAGCAGTTCTTC. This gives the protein CASSVSTGSYNEQFF.

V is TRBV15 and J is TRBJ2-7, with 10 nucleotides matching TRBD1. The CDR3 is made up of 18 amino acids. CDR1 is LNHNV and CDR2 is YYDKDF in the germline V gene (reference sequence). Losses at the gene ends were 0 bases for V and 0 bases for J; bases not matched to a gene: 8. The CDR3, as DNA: TGTGCCACCAGCAGAGATCCCGGGACAGGGGAGAGCTCCTACGAGCAGTACTTC. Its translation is CATSRDPGTGESSYEQYF.

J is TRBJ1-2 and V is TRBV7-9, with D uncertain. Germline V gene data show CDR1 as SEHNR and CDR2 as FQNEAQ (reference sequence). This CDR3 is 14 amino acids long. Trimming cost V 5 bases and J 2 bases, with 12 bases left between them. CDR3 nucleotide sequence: TGTGCCAGCAGCCTATTCGACGGGAACTATGGCTACACCTTC. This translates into CASSLFDGNYGYTF.

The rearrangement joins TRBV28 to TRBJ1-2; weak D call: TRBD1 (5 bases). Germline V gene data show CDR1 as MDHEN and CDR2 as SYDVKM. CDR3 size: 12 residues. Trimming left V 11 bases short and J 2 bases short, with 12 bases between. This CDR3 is CAARVVNYGYTF. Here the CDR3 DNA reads TGTGCCGCCAGGGTTGTAAACTATGGCTACACCTTC.

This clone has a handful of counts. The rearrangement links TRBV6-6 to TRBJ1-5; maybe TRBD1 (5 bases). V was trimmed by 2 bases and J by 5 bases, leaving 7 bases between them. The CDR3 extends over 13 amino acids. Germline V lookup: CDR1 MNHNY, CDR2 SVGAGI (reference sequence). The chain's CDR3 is CASSYGTYQPQHF. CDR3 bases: TGTGCCAGCAGTTACGGGACGTATCAGCCCCAGCATTTT.

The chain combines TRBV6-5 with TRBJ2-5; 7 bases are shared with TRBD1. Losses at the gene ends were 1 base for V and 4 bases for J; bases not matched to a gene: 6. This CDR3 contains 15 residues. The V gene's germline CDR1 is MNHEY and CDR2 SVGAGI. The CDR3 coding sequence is TGTGCCAGCAGTTACTGGCACAGGACAGGAGAGACCCAGTACTTC. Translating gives CASSYWHRTGETQYF.

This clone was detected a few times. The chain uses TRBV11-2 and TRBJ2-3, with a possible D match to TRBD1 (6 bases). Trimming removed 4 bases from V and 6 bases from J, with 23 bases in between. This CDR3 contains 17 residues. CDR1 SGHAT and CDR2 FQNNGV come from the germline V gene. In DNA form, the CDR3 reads TGTGCCAGCAGCTCCACAGGGTTGGGGCGGATGAAGGATACGCAGTATTTT. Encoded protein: CASSSTGLGRMKDTQYF.

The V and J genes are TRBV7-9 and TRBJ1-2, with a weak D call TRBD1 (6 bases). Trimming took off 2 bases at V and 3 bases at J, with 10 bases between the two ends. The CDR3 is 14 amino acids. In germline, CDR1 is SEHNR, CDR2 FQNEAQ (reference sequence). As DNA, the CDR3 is TGTGCCAGCAGCTTACCGGCAGGGGACTATGGCTACACCTTC. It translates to CASSLPAGDYGYTF.

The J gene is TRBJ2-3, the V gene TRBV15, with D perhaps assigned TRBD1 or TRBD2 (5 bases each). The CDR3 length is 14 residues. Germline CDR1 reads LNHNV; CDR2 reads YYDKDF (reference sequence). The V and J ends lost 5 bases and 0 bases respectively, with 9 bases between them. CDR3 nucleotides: TGTGCCACCAGCGCACGGGACAGCACAGATACGCAGTATTTT. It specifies CATSARDSTDTQYF. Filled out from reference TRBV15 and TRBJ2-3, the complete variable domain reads DAMVIQNPRYQVTQFGKPVTLSCSQTLNHNVMYWYQQKSSQAPKLLFHYYDKDFNNEADTPDNFQSRRPNTSFCFLDIRSPGLGDTAMYLCATSARDSTDTQYFGPGTRLTVL.

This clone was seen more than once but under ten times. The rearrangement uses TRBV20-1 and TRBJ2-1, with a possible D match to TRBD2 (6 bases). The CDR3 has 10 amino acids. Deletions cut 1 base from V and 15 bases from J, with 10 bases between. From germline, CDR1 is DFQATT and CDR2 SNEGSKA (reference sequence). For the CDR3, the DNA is TGCAGTGCTAGAGTGGTGGAGGGGTTCTTC. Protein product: CSARVVEGFF.

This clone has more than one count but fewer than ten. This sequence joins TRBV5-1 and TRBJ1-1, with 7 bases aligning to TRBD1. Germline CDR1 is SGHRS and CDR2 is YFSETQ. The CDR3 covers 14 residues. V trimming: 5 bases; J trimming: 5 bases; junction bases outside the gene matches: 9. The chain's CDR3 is CASSSEGAGTEAFF. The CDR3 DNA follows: TGCGCCAGCAGTTCTGAGGGGGCAGGGACTGAAGCTTTCTTT. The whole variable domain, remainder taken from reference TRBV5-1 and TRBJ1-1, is KAGVTQTPRYLIKTRGQQVTLSCSPISGHRSVSWYQQTPGQGLQFLFEYFSETQRNKGNFPGRFSGRQFSNSRSEMNVSTLELGDSALYLCASSSEGAGTEAFFGQGTRLTVV.

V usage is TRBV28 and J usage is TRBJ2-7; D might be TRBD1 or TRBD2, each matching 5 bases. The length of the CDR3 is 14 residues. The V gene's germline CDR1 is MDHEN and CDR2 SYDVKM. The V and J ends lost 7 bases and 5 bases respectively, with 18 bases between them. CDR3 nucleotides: TGTGCCAGCATGGGACGGACGACGACGCACGAGCAGTACTTC. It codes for CASMGRTTTHEQYF.

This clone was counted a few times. This chain's CDR3 is CASSWGLAGAYEQYF. The CDR3 nucleotides read TGTGCCAGCAGCTGGGGACTAGCGGGGGCCTACGAGCAGTACTTC. The chain joins TRBV5-6 to TRBJ2-7; 14 positions match TRBD2. V shed 3 bases and J 2 bases; nucleotides not matched to a gene: 1. The CDR3 runs 15 residues. CDR1 SGHDT and CDR2 YYEEEE come from the germline V gene.

The CDR3 is CASSLLWGRGETQYF. The CDR3 bases are TGTGCCAGCAGCTTACTCTGGGGTAGAGGAGAGACCCAGTACTTC. The V gene is TRBV7-9, the J gene TRBJ2-5; D remains ambiguous. V dropped 2 bases and J dropped 4 bases, with 14 bases sitting between them. Germline CDR1 SEHNR, CDR2 FQNEAQ (reference sequence). The length of the CDR3 is 15 residues.